This entry lists 5 T cell receptor beta chains sequenced from one sample in a study of beta chain features in type 1 diabetes. Notes on the study in general: Researchers report that Type 1 diabetes patients had moderately but significantly shorter TCRB CDR3s across all four CD4+ subsets.

All of the isolated RNA was reverse transcribed, so expressed TCRB transcripts were sequenced. Generated by immunoSEQ multiplex PCR, the TCRdb table keeps only in-frame clones and is missing some. Among fewer than 450,000 clones listed, about 13% were seen once. What these receptors recognize is not known. Material: naive CD4+ T cells from blood. The receptors derive from a woman younger than 35 with type 1 diabetes.

There are a few counts of this clone. The rearrangement links TRBV29-1 to TRBJ2-1, with 7 bases fitting TRBD2. The CDR3 covers 13 residues. J was trimmed by 9 bases and V by 6 bases; bases with no gene match: 11. The germline gives CDR1 SQVTM, CDR2 ANQGSEA. CDR3 coding DNA: TGCAGCGTGGTGGGGGGAGGGCGCGGTGAGCAGTTCTTC. Its protein product is CSVVGGGRGEQFF.

The chain employs TRBV6-5 and TRBJ2-1; 12 bases line up with TRBD1. V lost 2 bases, J lost 9 bases, and 5 bases stayed unmatched. CDR1 MNHEY and CDR2 SVGAGI come from the germline V gene. The CDR3 runs 15 residues. The CDR3 spells CASSYGGTGGGEQFF. The CDR3 coding sequence is TGTGCCAGCAGTTACGGCGGGACAGGGGGCGGTGAGCAGTTCTTC.

In DNA, the CDR3 is TGTGCCAGTGAGTACGCCTTATCTCCGGGGGAGCTGTTTTTT. Its protein product is CASEYALSPGELFF. The J gene is TRBJ2-2, the V gene TRBV19, with D unresolved. V shed 8 bases and J shed 8 bases, with 18 bases lying between them. Looked up from germline, CDR1 is LNHDA and CDR2 is SQIVND (reference sequence). The CDR3 is made up of 14 amino acids.

The V gene is TRBV11-2, the J gene TRBJ2-1; TRBD2 matches at 14 bases. This CDR3 is built from 18 residues. J lost 0 bases, V lost 5 bases, and 6 bases had no gene match. Germline V CDR1 and CDR2: SGHAT, FQNNGV. The CDR3 nucleotides read TGTGCCAGCAGCCGACTAGCGGGAGGGCCCCTCTCCTACAATGAGCAGTTCTTC. Its translation: CASSRLAGGPLSYNEQFF.

This clone has a handful of counts. The chain recombines TRBV29-1 with TRBJ1-5; no reliable D call. V shed 3 bases and J shed 0 bases, with 6 bases lying between them. The CDR3 is 13 residues long. The germline V gene has CDR1 SQVTM and CDR2 ANQGSEA. The CDR3 nucleotides read TGCAGCGTTGAGACAACTAGCAATCAGCCCCAGCATTTT. This translates into CSVETTSNQPQHF.